This T cell receptor (beta chain) came from a study of blood T cell repertoires in COVID-19. Study in general: The United States, Italy and Spain provided the acute and convalescent COVID-19 samples. T cells, B-cell-depleted T cells, or PBMCs provided the cDNA or gDNA that served as material.

The Seattle site enrolled patients during active infection and followed them longitudinally. In the original workflow: Quantification of nucleated cells was approximated via reference gene primer amplification. TCRdb's table, derived via immunoSEQ multiplex PCR, lists solely in-frame clones and lacks some. That table is the source of V, J and clone size, and D and trimming were worked out from the DNA. The sample lists some 270,000 clones, around 82% occurring once. Germline V gives CDR1 SGHTA, CDR2 FQGNSA. V dropped 5 bases and J dropped 5; count of bases not matched to a gene: 3. The CDR3 covers 12 residues.

This clonotype was obtained from a human donor with COVID-19, enrolled during active disease. The donor label of this sample is uncertain. Input material: peripheral blood. The rearrangement links TRBV7-2 to TRBJ2-7; 7 bases agree with TRBD1. Here the CDR3 reads CASSQTGHEQYF. The CDR3 DNA sequence: TGTGCCAGCAGCCAGACAGGGCACGAGCAGTACTTC.